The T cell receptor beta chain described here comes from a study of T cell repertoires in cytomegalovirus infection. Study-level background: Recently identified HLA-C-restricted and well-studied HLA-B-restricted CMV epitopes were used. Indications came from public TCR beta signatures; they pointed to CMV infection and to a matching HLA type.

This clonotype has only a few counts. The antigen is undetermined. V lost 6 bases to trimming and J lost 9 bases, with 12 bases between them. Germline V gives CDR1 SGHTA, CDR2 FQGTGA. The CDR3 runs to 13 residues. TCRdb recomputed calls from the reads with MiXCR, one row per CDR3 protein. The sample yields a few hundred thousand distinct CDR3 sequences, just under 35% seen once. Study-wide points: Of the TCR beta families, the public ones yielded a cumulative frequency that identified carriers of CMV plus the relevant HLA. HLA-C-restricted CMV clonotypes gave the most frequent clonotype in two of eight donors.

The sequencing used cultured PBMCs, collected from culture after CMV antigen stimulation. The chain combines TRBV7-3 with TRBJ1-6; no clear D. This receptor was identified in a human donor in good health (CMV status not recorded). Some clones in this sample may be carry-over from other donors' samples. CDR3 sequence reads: CASRDGPVSPLHF. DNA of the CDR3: TGTGCCAGCAGAGACGGGCCTGTTTCACCCCTCCACTTT.